This T cell receptor beta chain stems from a study of human T cells and chemical hapten exposure. Looking at the study overall: Per-sample TCR yield variation was attributed mainly to small pooled library volume differences.

Time point of the sample: healthy volunteer bleed at 6 weeks. The starting material, unfractionated whole blood, was used for total RNA extraction. General study results and limits: TCRs above 1 in 1000 frequency stayed constant with DPC sensitization.

The library attached unique molecular identifiers to individual cDNA molecules. The authors' processing: A per-sample median of roughly 91,000 TCRs was observed, with a range of about 20,000 to 690,600. TCRdb called the RACE reads again in MiXCR, with one record for every CDR3 protein. For this entry, the V and J calls and clone size follow TCRdb and not the study's own pipeline. The sample yields around 80,000 distinct CDR3 sequences, approximately 8% seen once. Trimming removed 1 base from V and 1 base from J, with 24 bases in between. The CDR3 length is 19 residues. Germline-derived CDR1 and CDR2 are DFQATT and SNEGSKA (reference sequence). About this clonotype itself: Antigen unknown.

The sequenced material came from whole blood. The receptor comes from a male donor in good health. Some clones in this sample may be carry-over from other donors' samples. The chain uses TRBV20-1 and TRBJ2-3, with D possibly called TRBD1 or TRBD2 (5 bases each). Here the CDR3 reads CSARVSVGYTGHGTDTQYF. Here the CDR3 DNA reads TGCAGTGCTAGAGTTAGCGTGGGTTATACGGGGCATGGCACAGATACGCAGTATTTT.